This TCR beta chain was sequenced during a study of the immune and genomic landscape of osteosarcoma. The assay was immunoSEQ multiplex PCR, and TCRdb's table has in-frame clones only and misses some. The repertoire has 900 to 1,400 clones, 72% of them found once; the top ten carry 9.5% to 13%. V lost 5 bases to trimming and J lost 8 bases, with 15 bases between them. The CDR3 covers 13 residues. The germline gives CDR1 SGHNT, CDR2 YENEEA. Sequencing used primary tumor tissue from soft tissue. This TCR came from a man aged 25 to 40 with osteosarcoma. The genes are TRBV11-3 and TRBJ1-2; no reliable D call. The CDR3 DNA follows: TGTGCCAGCAGCCCCTCGGACCTAAGGGGCTACACCTTC. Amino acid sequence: CASSPSDLRGYTF.